This TCR beta chain came from a study of T cell responses to AZD1222 COVID-19 vaccine. Study in general: Second-dose timings of about 4 or about 12 weeks were pooled.

Germline CDR1 reads SGHVS; CDR2 reads FQNEAQ. This CDR3 has 16 amino acids. V was trimmed by 5 bases and J by 2 bases, leaving 17 bases between them. Clones were sequenced by immunoSEQ multiplex PCR, and TCRdb holds only the in-frame ones, with some missing. The repertoire includes approximately 140,000 clones, approximately 88% of them detected once, and about 15% sits in the top ten. For this clone: Its antigen remains unidentified.

Study outcomes and limitations: Repertoires were sampled only after the peak T cell response.

This TCR derives from an adult in good health. The gene calls are TRBV7-8 and TRBJ2-3; the D gene could be TRBD1 or TRBD2 (6 bases each). Here the sequenced sample was peripheral blood, taken on day 0 of AZD1222 vaccination. CDR3 nucleotide sequence: TGTGCCAGCAGCGAATCCATGGGGGGCCTCACAGATACGCAGTATTTT. Amino acids: CASSESMGGLTDTQYF.